A selection of T cell receptor beta chains follows, all from one sample in a study of cytomegalovirus exposure and HLA in healthy donors. Sequenced by immunoSEQ multiplex PCR; TCRdb stores in-frame clones only, minus some. The data contain about 160,000 clones, 80% of them seen just once; the ten biggest clones take up around 2%. Specimen: PBMCs. These receptors were collected from a human donor in good health. Both conserved end residues are part of each CDR3. A D gene is named only where the DNA matches it firmly. Clone size, where shown, is once, few, many, or a class for clones that have expanded.

TRBD1 TRBJ1-1 TRBV9 - CASSDSGTENTEAFF TGTGCCAGCAGCGATTCCGGGACAGAGAACACTGAAGCTTTCTTT
- TRBJ1-4 TRBV5-5 - CASSLGRGRGNTNEKLFF TGTGCCAGCAGCTTGGGCCGGGGCAGGGGAAATACTAATGAAAAACTGTTTTTT
TRBD1 TRBJ1-1 TRBV11-2 - CASSYGGGWDTEAFF TGTGCCAGCAGCTACGGAGGGGGCTGGGACACTGAAGCTTTCTTT
TRBD2 TRBJ2-5 TRBV7-9 - CASSQPGGGTETQYF TGTGCCAGCAGTCAACCGGGCGGGGGGACCGAGACCCAGTACTTC
- TRBJ1-6 TRBV19 - CASSSLTGFNSPLHF TGTGCCAGTAGTTCGCTCACAGGGTTTAATTCACCCCTCCACTTT
- TRBJ2-5 TRBV27 - CASSYVGRETQYF TGTGCCAGCAGTTATGTGGGCCGGGAGACCCAGTACTTC
- TRBJ2-7 TRBV5-6 - CASSFLGRYEQYF TGTGCCAGCAGCTTCCTGGGGAGGTACGAGCAGTACTTC
TRBD2 TRBJ2-5 TRBV2 - CASSEIELRLAETQYF TGTGCCAGCAGTGAAATTGAGTTAAGACTAGCTGAGACCCAGTACTTC
TRBD2 TRBJ2-3 TRBV6-4 few CASSDSIAGGEDTQYF TGTGCCAGCAGTGATTCGATAGCGGGGGGTGAAGATACGCAGTATTTT
- TRBJ2-1 TRBV19 - CASSIIRGNEQFF TGTGCCAGTAGTATAATCCGCGGGAATGAGCAGTTCTTC
TRBD2 TRBJ2-1 TRBV18 - CASSPLNGGSYNEQFF TGTGCCAGCTCACCACTGAACGGGGGGTCCTACAATGAGCAGTTCTTC
TRBD1 TRBJ1-4 TRBV7-2 - CASSLARTGNEKLFF TGTGCCAGCAGCTTAGCCCGGACAGGAAATGAAAAACTGTTTTTT
TRBD2 TRBJ2-3 TRBV14 - CASSYGGAGTDTQYF TGTGCCAGCAGCTACGGGGGGGCTGGCACAGATACGCAGTATTTT
- TRBJ1-5 TRBV27 - CASSSTGQGNQPQHF TGTGCCAGCAGCAGCACCGGACAAGGAAATCAGCCCCAGCATTTT
TRBD2 TRBJ2-7 TRBV15 - CATSSPGTTSYEQYF TGTGCCACCAGCTCCCCCGGGACTACCTCCTACGAGCAGTACTTC
TRBD2 TRBJ2-1 TRBV5-6 - CASSLGGLYNEQFF TGTGCCAGCAGCTTGGGGGGACTATACAATGAGCAGTTCTTC
TRBD1 TRBJ1-5 TRBV11-3 - CASSLRQGDQPQHF TGTGCCAGCAGCTTACGACAGGGGGATCAGCCCCAGCATTTT
- TRBJ2-1 TRBV10-3 - CAINTGSNEQFF TGTGCCATCAATACAGGGTCAAATGAGCAGTTCTTC
- TRBJ2-5 TRBV13 - CASSTGDSRQETQYF TGTGCCAGCAGCACGGGGGACAGTCGACAAGAGACCCAGTACTTC
TRBD2 TRBJ2-1 TRBV5-4 - CASSPPGLASHNEQFF TGTGCCAGCAGCCCACCGGGACTAGCGTCCCACAATGAGCAGTTCTTC
TRBD1 TRBJ2-1 TRBV6-4 once CASSDAAGGHNEQFF TGTGCCAGCAGTGATGCGGCAGGGGGCCACAATGAGCAGTTCTTC
- TRBJ2-3 TRBV12-5 - CTSGLGADTQYF TGTACTAGTGGTTTAGGGGCCGATACGCAGTATTTT
TRBD1 TRBJ2-7 TRBV15 once CATSRDPTTGNEQYF TGTGCCACCAGCAGAGATCCGACGACAGGGAACGAGCAGTACTTC
- TRBJ1-2 TRBV2 - CASVSGTNHVRGYTF TGTGCCAGCGTCTCCGGGACAAATCACGTTAGGGGCTACACCTTC
TRBD2 TRBJ2-1 TRBV6-4 - CASSRLAGGTYNEQFF TGTGCCAGCAGCCGCCTAGCGGGGGGTACCTACAATGAGCAGTTCTTC
- TRBJ1-2 TRBV2 - CASSDGGAVCGYTF TGTGCCAGCAGTGATGGGGGGGCGGTTTGCGGCTACACCTTC
- TRBJ2-1 TRBV7-9 - CASSSPGYSYNEQFF TGTGCCAGCAGCTCCCCCGGGTACTCCTACAATGAGCAGTTCTTC
- TRBJ2-3 TRBV7-6 - CASSLGRGQSTDTQYF TGTGCCAGCAGCTTAGGGCGGGGGCAAAGCACAGATACGCAGTATTTT
TRBD1 TRBJ2-7 TRBV28 - CASRPRTGYDEQYF TGTGCCAGCAGACCTAGGACAGGGTATGACGAGCAGTACTTC
TRBD1 TRBJ1-6 TRBV19 - CASRGTGGTDNSPLHF TGTGCCAGTAGGGGGACGGGCGGGACAGATAATTCACCCCTCCACTTT
- TRBJ2-3 TRBV7-9 many CASSTRGPDTQYF TGTGCCAGCAGTACCAGGGGTCCTGATACGCAGTATTTT
TRBD2 TRBJ2-1 TRBV2 - CASRRGIGEQFF TGTGCCAGCAGGCGGGGGATCGGTGAGCAGTTCTTC
TRBD1 TRBJ1-4 TRBV19 - CASTHMGQSNEKLFF TGTGCCAGTACTCACATGGGACAGTCGAATGAAAAACTGTTTTTT
- TRBJ1-1 TRBV6-6 - CASIPTGMNTEAFF TGTGCCAGCATCCCGACAGGCATGAACACTGAAGCTTTCTTT
- TRBJ2-7 TRBV19 - CASSITTATAPYEQYF TGTGCCAGTAGTATCACGACGGCGACAGCACCTTACGAGCAGTACTTC
- TRBJ2-3 TRBV7-2 - CATGEGHTTDTQYF TGTGCCACAGGGGAGGGACATACCACAGATACGCAGTATTTT
TRBD2 TRBJ2-3 TRBV9 - CASSVTSSGGTDTQYF TGTGCCAGCAGCGTAACCTCTAGCGGGGGCACAGATACGCAGTATTTT
TRBD2 TRBJ2-1 TRBV19 - CASSIIAGNYNEQFF TGTGCCAGTAGTATAATAGCGGGAAATTACAATGAGCAGTTCTTC
TRBD1 TRBJ2-1 TRBV4-3 - CASSHDPTGGHNEQFF TGCGCCAGCAGCCATGACCCGACAGGGGGCCACAATGAGCAGTTCTTC
- TRBJ1-1 TRBV4-3 few CASRPSSMYTEAFF TGCGCCAGCAGGCCAAGTAGTATGTACACTGAAGCTTTCTTT
- TRBJ1-2 TRBV6-6 - CASGPDSNYGYTF TGTGCCAGCGGGCCCGACAGTAACTATGGCTACACCTTC
- TRBJ1-1 TRBV7-2 - CASSWGQTNTEAFF TGTGCCAGCAGCTGGGGACAAACGAACACTGAAGCTTTCTTT
TRBD2 TRBJ2-3 TRBV9 - CASSVFGTTPDTQYF TGTGCCAGCAGCGTATTCGGGACTACCCCAGATACGCAGTATTTT
- TRBJ2-7 TRBV6-5 - CASSYKASSYEQYF TGTGCCAGCAGTTACAAAGCAAGCTCCTACGAGCAGTACTTC
TRBD1 TRBJ2-2 TRBV2 few CASSEALDRVTGELFF TGTGCCAGCAGTGAAGCGCTAGACAGGGTAACCGGGGAGCTGTTTTTT
- TRBJ1-2 TRBV12-1 - CARSLAGLAYGYTF TGTGCCCGCAGCTTGGCAGGATTGGCCTATGGCTACACCTTC
- TRBJ2-1 TRBV2 - CASSGLGNEQFF TGTGCCAGCAGTGGCCTAGGTAATGAGCAGTTCTTC
- TRBJ2-3 TRBV2 - CASSWDSGGTDTQYF TGTGCCAGCAGTTGGGACTCAGGAGGTACAGATACGCAGTATTTT